This T cell receptor (beta chain) was sequenced in a study of cytomegalovirus exposure and HLA in healthy donors. Frequency places this clone as medium-sized. Its antigen is unidentified. Germline CDR1 MNHEY, CDR2 SMNVEV (reference sequence). CDR3 length equals 16 residues. Germline trimming cut 0 bases from V and 2 bases from J; bases unmatched to any gene: 4. Findings and limits, study-wide: The study assumed roughly uniform donor sequencing depth for presence/absence analyses. Specificity for CMV antigens was confirmed in vitro for a few of the CMV-associated chains.

The donors comprised healthy bone marrow donors. 60 Vbeta and 13 Jbeta primers were used in PCR. This table comes from immunoSEQ multiplex PCR, and its TCRdb copy is limited to in-frame clones, with some not included. The repertoire table contains about 140,000 clones. V is TRBV27 and J is TRBJ1-5; 7 bases are shared with TRBD1. The TCR sequence derives from a woman aged 18-29 years in good health and CMV-seronegative. The sequenced sample was PBMCs. CDR3 in DNA: TGTGCCAGCAGTTTATCTTCCACAGGGGGCAATCAGCCCCAGCATTTT. It encodes CASSLSSTGGNQPQHF.